Shown below are 17 T cell receptor beta chains from a single sample sequenced in a study of cytomegalovirus exposure and HLA in healthy donors. The PCR employed 60 Vbeta primers together with 13 Jbeta primers. Assay used: immunoSEQ multiplex PCR; TCRdb lists only in-frame clones, some missing. Here the sample spans about 65,000 clones, roughly 77% being singletons. Sequencing was done on a sample of PBMCs. Receptors were obtained from a woman aged 25 to 45 in good health and CMV-seronegative.

The chain couples TRBV6-6 to TRBJ2-5; D call uncertain. CDR3 length: 14 residues. Trimming stripped 7 bases from V and 2 bases from J, with 14 bases between. Germline V gene data show CDR1 as MNHNY and CDR2 as SVGAGI (reference sequence). The CDR3 region is CASTFTVPQETQYF. In DNA, the CDR3 is TGTGCCAGCACTTTTACTGTTCCGCAAGAGACCCAGTACTTC.

J is TRBJ2-3 and V is TRBV19; no firm D call. The CDR3 covers 13 residues. Trimming left V 6 bases short and J 5 bases short, with 12 bases between. The germline CDR1 and CDR2 sequences are LNHDA and SQIVND (reference sequence). The CDR3 DNA follows: TGTGCCAGTAGGCCATCTAACGGAGATACGCAGTATTTT. Protein product: CASRPSNGDTQYF.

V is TRBV30 and J is TRBJ2-3; possible D gene TRBD2, 6 bases. The germline gives CDR1 GTSNPN, CDR2 SVGIG (reference sequence). The CDR3 covers 16 residues. Trimming shortened V by 0 bases and J by 2 bases, and 15 bases separated the two germline ends. The CDR3 DNA follows: TGTGCCTGGAGTGTGGAGGGTCTAGCGATCACAGATACGCAGTATTTT. This codes for CAWSVEGLAITDTQYF.

V and J are TRBV5-1 and TRBJ1-2, with D hard to call. In germline, CDR1 is SGHRS, CDR2 YFSETQ. The CDR3 covers 14 residues. V was cut by 0 bases and J by 0 bases, with 6 bases left in between. CDR3 in amino acids: CASSLGQANYGYTF. CDR3 nucleotide sequence: TGCGCCAGCAGCTTGGGGCAGGCTAACTATGGCTACACCTTC. The variable domain in full, with the rest retrieved from reference TRBV5-1 and TRBJ1-2, is KAGVTQTPRYLIKTRGQQVTLSCSPISGHRSVSWYQQTPGQGLQFLFEYFSETQRNKGNFPGRFSGRQFSNSRSEMNVSTLELGDSALYLCASSLGQANYGYTFGSGTRLTVV.

V and J are TRBV2 and TRBJ1-5; 8 bases align to TRBD1. The V and J ends lost 5 bases and 0 bases, in that order; junction bases with no gene match: 6. The CDR3 sequence is 16 residues long. Germline lookup yields CDR1 SNHLY and CDR2 FYNNEI. This chain's CDR3 is CASSPRQGNSNQPQHF. DNA of the CDR3: TGTGCCAGCAGTCCCCGACAGGGGAATAGCAATCAGCCCCAGCATTTT. Combining the CDR3 with reference TRBV2 and TRBJ1-5 gives the whole variable domain EPEVTQTPSHQVTQMGQEVILRCVPISNHLYFYWYRQILGQKVEFLVSFYNNEISEKSEIFDDQFSVERPDGSNFTLKIRSTKLEDSAMYFCASSPRQGNSNQPQHFGDGTRLSIL.

This chain uses TRBV5-6 with TRBJ2-7; no reliable D call. The CDR3 loop spans 13 amino acids. V was clipped by 2 bases and J by 1 base, with 7 bases between them. Germline-derived CDR1 and CDR2 are SGHDT and YYEEEE. CDR3 DNA sequence: TGTGCCAGCAGCTTTTGGGCTTCCTACGAGCAGTACTTC. Protein sequence: CASSFWASYEQYF.

The V call is TRBV28, the J call TRBJ2-7; unclear D gene. The ends were cut back, 3 bases at V and 5 bases at J, with 5 bases in the middle. The germline gives CDR1 MDHEN, CDR2 SYDVKM. The CDR3 is made up of 11 amino acids. The CDR3 coding sequence is TGTGCCAGCAGTTTCGCGGACGAGCAGTACTTC. Residues: CASSFADEQYF.

There are a few counts of this clone. The chain carries TRBV10-3 and TRBJ1-1; 7 bases are a match to TRBD1. Trimming cost V 3 bases and J 1 base; bases outside gene matches: 2. The length of the CDR3 is 14 residues. Per the germline V gene, CDR1 is ENHRY and CDR2 is SYGVKD. The CDR3 DNA reads TGTGCCATCAGTGAACAGGGGACGAACACTGAAGCTTTCTTT. Amino acids: CAISEQGTNTEAFF.

This chain connects TRBV9 to TRBJ1-4, with 8 bases identical to TRBD1. The V gene's germline CDR1 is SGDLS and CDR2 YYNGEE. Germline trimming cut 3 bases from V and 6 bases from J; bases unmatched to any gene: 19. The CDR3 extends over 19 amino acids. CDR3 amino acids: CASSAKPSPGTGRDEKLFF. CDR3 DNA: TGTGCCAGCAGCGCCAAACCTAGTCCCGGGACAGGCAGGGATGAAAAACTGTTTTTT.

The chain uses TRBV11-2 and TRBJ1-4, with 7 bases identical to TRBD1. The junction had 2 bases not matched to a gene; V was cut back by 5 bases and J by 5 bases. There are 13 residues in the CDR3. The V gene's germline CDR1 is SGHAT and CDR2 FQNNGV. The CDR3 region is CASSRGQNEKLFF. DNA of the CDR3: TGTGCCAGCAGCAGGGGACAGAATGAAAAACTGTTTTTT.

The chain links TRBV4-3 to TRBJ2-6, with TRBD1 matching over 7 bases. CDR3 length equals 14 residues. V lost 4 bases, J lost 11 bases, and 8 bases stayed unmatched. Germline V gene data show CDR1 as LGHNA and CDR2 as YSLEER. The CDR3 region is CASSRDRAGDVLTF. The CDR3 region has the DNA TGCGCCAGCAGCCGAGACAGGGCAGGGGACGTCCTGACTTTC.

This sequence joins TRBV4-2 and TRBJ2-3; weak D call: TRBD1 (6 bases). CDR3 length equals 17 residues. From germline, CDR1 is LGHNA and CDR2 YNFKEQ. The V end lost 1 base, the J end lost 1 base, and 15 bases lay between the germline ends. The CDR3 nucleotides read TGTGCCAGCAGCCAAGTAGTTTCGGCAGGGGGCACAGATACGCAGTATTTT. Amino acids: CASSQVVSAGGTDTQYF.

The V gene is TRBV11-2, the J gene TRBJ2-7; 10 bases match TRBD1. J gave up 1 base and V 4 bases, and 7 bases lay outside the gene matches. Germline V gene sequence: CDR1 SGHAT, CDR2 FQNNGV. This CDR3 region has 16 residues. The CDR3 spells CASSSRRDRGSYEQYF. CDR3 nucleotides: TGTGCCAGCAGCTCCAGACGGGACAGGGGTTCCTACGAGCAGTACTTC.

The rearrangement links TRBV30 to TRBJ2-7; 7 bases map to TRBD1. With 0 bases clipped from V and 8 bases from J, the junction kept 10 bases outside the gene matches. The CDR3 is 14 amino acids. Germline values: CDR1 GTSNPN, CDR2 SVGIG (reference sequence). CDR3 protein: CAWSVRDRDKKQYF. Here the CDR3 DNA reads TGTGCCTGGAGTGTAAGAGACAGGGATAAGAAGCAGTACTTC.

The genes are TRBV25-1 and TRBJ1-2; unclear D gene. CDR3 length: 14 residues. The germline gives CDR1 MGHDK, CDR2 SYGVNS. Trimming shortened V by 4 bases and J by 6 bases, and 15 bases separated the two germline ends. The CDR3 DNA reads TGTGCCAGCAGTGCCGCGGGCCCCTCCAATGGCTACACCTTC. Encoded protein: CASSAAGPSNGYTF.

Only one count was recorded for this clone. The V gene is TRBV4-1, the J gene TRBJ1-5, with a tentative D call TRBD1 (6 bases). V shed 0 bases and J shed 5 bases, with 8 bases lying between them. The CDR3 is 14 residues long. CDR1 is MGHRA and CDR2 is YSYEKL in the germline V gene. CDR3 amino acids: CASSQEEGDQPQHF. CDR3 in DNA: TGCGCCAGCAGCCAAGAAGAGGGGGATCAGCCCCAGCATTTT.

This clone occurred many times. The CDR3, as DNA: TGTGCCAGCAGCCAAGGGACAGCTGGAAACACCATATATTTT. It codes for CASSQGTAGNTIYF. The rearrangement joins TRBV16 to TRBJ1-3; 7 positions agree with TRBD1. This CDR3 has 14 residues. Germline V lookup: CDR1 KGHSY, CDR2 FQNENV. The V and J ends lost 2 bases and 2 bases, in that order; junction bases with no gene match: 0.